This T cell receptor beta chain was found in a study of shared clonotypes between healthy human individuals. Generated by immunoSEQ multiplex PCR, the TCRdb table keeps only in-frame clones and is missing some. The sample carries about 560,000 clones, around 76% recorded once. CDR3 size: 17 residues. The sample comprised PBMCs. This TCR came from a woman aged 40 to 49 in good health. Some clones in this sample may be carry-over from other donors' samples. The rearrangement uses TRBV21-1 and TRBJ2-1; TRBD1, the D gene given by the table, was not confirmed from the DNA. TRBV21-1 is assigned pseudogene status. CDR3 DNA: TGTGCCAGCAGCAAAGGGCGGGACAGGGGGCCTTACAATGAGCAGTTCTTC. Translation: CASSKGRDRGPYNEQFF.